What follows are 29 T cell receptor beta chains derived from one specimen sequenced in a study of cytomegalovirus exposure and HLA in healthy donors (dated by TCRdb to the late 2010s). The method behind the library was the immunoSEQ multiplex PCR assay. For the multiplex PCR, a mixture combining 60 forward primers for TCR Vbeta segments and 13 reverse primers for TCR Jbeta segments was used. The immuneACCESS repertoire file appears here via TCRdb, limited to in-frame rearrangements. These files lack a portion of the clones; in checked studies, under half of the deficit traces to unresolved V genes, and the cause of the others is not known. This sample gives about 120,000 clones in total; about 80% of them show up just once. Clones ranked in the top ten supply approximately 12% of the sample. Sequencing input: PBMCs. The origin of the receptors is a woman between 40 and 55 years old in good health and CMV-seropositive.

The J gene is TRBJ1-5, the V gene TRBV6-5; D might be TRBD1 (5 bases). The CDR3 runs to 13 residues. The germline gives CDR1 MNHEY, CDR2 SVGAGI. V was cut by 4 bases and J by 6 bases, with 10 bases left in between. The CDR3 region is CASSSQGGQPQHF. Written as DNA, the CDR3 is TGTGCCAGCAGTTCCCAGGGAGGTCAGCCCCAGCATTTT.

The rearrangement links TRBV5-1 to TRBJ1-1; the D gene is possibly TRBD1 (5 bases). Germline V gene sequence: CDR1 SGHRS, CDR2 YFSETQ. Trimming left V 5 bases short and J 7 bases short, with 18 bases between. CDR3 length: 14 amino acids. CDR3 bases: TGCGCCAGCAGAATGGGGGGAACAGGCCTTGAAGCTTTCTTT. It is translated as CASRMGGTGLEAFF.

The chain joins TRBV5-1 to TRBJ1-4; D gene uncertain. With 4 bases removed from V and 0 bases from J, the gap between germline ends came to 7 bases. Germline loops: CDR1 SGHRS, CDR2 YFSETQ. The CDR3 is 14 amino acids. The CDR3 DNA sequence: TGCGCCAGCAGCGACCTAGCAACTAATGAAAAACTGTTTTTT. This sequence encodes CASSDLATNEKLFF.

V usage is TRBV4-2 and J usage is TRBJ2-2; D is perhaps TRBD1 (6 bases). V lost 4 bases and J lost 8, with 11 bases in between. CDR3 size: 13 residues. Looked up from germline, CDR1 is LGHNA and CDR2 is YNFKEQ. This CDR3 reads CASSRQAGGELFF. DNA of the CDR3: TGTGCCAGCAGCCGACAGGCAGGGGGGGAGCTGTTTTTT.

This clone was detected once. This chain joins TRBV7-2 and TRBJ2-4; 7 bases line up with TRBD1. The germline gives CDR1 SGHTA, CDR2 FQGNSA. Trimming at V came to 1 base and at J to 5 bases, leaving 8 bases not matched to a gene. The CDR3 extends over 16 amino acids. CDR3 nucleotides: TGTGCCAGCAGCTTAGTGGGTGGGACAGCTGAAAACATTCAGTACTTC. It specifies CASSLVGGTAENIQYF.

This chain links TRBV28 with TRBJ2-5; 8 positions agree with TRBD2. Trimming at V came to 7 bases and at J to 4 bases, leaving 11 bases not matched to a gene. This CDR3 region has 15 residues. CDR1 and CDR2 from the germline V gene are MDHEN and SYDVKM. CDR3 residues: CASNRGGSGRETQYF. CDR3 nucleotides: TGTGCCAGCAATCGGGGGGGGTCAGGGAGAGAGACCCAGTACTTC.

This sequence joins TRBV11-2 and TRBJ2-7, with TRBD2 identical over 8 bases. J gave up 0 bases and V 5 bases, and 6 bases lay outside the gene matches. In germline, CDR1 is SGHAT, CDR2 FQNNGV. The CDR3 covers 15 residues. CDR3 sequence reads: CASSPLAGSSYEQYF. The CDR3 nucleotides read TGTGCCAGCAGCCCATTAGCGGGGAGCTCCTACGAGCAGTACTTC.

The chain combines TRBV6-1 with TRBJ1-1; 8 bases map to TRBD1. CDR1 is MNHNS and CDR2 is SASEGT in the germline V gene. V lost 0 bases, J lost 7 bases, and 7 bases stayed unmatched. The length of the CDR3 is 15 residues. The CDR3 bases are TGTGCCAGCAGTGAAGCTTACAGGGGGGAGGTTGAAGCTTTCTTT. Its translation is CASSEAYRGEVEAFF.

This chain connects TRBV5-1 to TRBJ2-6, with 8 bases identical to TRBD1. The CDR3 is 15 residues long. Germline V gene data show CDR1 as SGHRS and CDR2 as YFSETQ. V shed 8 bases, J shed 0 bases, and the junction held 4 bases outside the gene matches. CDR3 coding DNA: TGCGCCAGTGGACAGGGCCTCTCTGGGGCCAACGTCCTGACTTTC. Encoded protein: CASGQGLSGANVLTF.

The CDR3 coding sequence is TGCGCCAGCAGCTTGCTGTTCTCTAAGAACACTGAAGCTTTCTTT. Translation: CASSLLFSKNTEAFF. The chain joins TRBV5-1 to TRBJ1-1, with unresolved D. The CDR3 extends over 15 amino acids. The V gene's germline CDR1 is SGHRS and CDR2 YFSETQ. Deletions cut 1 base from V and 1 base from J, with 11 bases between.

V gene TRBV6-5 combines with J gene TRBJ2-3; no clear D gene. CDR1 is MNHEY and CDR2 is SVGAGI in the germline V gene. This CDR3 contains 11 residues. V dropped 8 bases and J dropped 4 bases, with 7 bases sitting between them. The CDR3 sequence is CASAAADTQYF. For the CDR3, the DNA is TGTGCCAGCGCCGCGGCAGATACGCAGTATTTT.

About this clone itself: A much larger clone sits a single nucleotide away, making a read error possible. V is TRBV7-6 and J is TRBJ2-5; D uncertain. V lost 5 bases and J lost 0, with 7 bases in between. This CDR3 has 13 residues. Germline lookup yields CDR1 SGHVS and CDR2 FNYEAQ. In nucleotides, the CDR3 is TGTGCCAGCAGCCGCCGGGACCAAGAGACCCAGTACTTC. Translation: CASSRRDQETQYF.

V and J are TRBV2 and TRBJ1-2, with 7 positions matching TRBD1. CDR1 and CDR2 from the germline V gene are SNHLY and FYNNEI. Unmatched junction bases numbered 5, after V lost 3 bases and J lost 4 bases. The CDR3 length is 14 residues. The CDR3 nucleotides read TGTGCCAGCAGTGATGAGTACAGGGGCTATGGCTACACCTTC. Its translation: CASSDEYRGYGYTF. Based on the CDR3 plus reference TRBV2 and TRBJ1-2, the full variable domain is EPEVTQTPSHQVTQMGQEVILRCVPISNHLYFYWYRQILGQKVEFLVSFYNNEISEKSEIFDDQFSVERPDGSNFTLKIRSTKLEDSAMYFCASSDEYRGYGYTFGSGTRLTVV.

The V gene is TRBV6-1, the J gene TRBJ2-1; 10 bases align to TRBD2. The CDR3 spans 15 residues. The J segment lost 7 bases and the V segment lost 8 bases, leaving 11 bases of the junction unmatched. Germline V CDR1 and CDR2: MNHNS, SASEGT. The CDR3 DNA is TGTGCCAGCCTCCCGGGAGCGGGGGGGCTTAATGAGCAGTTCTTC. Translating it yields CASLPGAGGLNEQFF.

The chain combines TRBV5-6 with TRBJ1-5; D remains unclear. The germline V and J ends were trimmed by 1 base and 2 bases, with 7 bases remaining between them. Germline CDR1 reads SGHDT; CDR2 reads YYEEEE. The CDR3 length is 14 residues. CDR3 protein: CASSLTGGNQPQHF. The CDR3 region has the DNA TGTGCCAGCAGCTTGACCGGGGGCAATCAGCCCCAGCATTTT. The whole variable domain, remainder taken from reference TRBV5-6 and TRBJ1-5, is DAGVTQSPTHLIKTRGQQVTLRCSPKSGHDTVSWYQQALGQGPQFIFQYYEEEERQRGNFPDRFSGHQFPNYSSELNVNALLLGDSALYLCASSLTGGNQPQHFGDGTRLSIL.

The CDR3 loop reads CASSHRLAGTFGSYEQYF. Here the CDR3 DNA reads TGTGCCAGCAGCCACAGACTAGCGGGGACCTTCGGGTCCTACGAGCAGTACTTC. The rearrangement joins TRBV4-2 to TRBJ2-7, with TRBD2 matching over 11 bases. This CDR3 contains 18 residues. The germline gives CDR1 LGHNA, CDR2 YNFKEQ. V lost 3 bases, J lost 1 base, and 11 bases stayed unmatched.

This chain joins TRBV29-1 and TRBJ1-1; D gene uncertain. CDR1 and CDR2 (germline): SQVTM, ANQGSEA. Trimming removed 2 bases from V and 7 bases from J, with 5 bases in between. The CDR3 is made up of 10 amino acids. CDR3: CSVESREAFF. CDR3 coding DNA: TGCAGCGTTGAATCCCGTGAAGCTTTCTTT.

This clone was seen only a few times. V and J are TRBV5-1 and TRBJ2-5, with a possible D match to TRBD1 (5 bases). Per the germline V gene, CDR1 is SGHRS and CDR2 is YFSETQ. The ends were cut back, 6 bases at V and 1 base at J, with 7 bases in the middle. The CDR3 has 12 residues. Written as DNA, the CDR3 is TGCGCCAGCACTGACAGCCAAGAGACCCAGTACTTC. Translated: CASTDSQETQYF.

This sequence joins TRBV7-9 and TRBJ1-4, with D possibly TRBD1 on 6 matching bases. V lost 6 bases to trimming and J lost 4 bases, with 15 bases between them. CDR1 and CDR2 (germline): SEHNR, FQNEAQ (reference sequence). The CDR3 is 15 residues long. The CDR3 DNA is TGTGCCAGCAGACCTCCACGGGACATTAATGAAAAACTGTTTTTT. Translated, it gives CASRPPRDINEKLFF. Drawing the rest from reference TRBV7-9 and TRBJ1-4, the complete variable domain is DTGVSQNPRHKITKRGQNVTFRCDPISEHNRLYWYRQTLGQGPEFLTYFQNEAQLEKSRLLSDRFSAERPKGSFSTLEIQRTEQGDSAMYLCASRPPRDINEKLFFGSGTQLSVL.

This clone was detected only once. The CDR3 is CASSYGTQETQYF. As DNA, the CDR3 is TGTGCCAGCAGTTATGGGACACAAGAGACCCAGTACTTC. The chain recombines TRBV28 with TRBJ2-5; D might be TRBD1 (6 bases). The germline gives CDR1 MDHEN, CDR2 SYDVKM. Trimming left V 4 bases short and J 2 bases short, with 8 bases between. The CDR3 extends over 13 amino acids.

Here the CDR3 DNA reads TGTGCCAGCAGCTTCAGGACAGGGGGCCTCTCTGGAAACACCATATATTTT. It specifies CASSFRTGGLSGNTIYF. The V and J genes are TRBV13 and TRBJ1-3, with 11 bases aligning to TRBD1. Germline trimming cut 3 bases from V and 0 bases from J; bases unmatched to any gene: 4. The germline gives CDR1 PRHDT, CDR2 FYEKMQ (reference sequence). CDR3 size: 17 residues. Using reference TRBV13 and TRBJ1-3 for the parts outside the CDR3, the full variable domain is AAGVIQSPRHLIKEKRETATLKCYPIPRHDTVYWYQQGPGQDPQFLISFYEKMQSDKGSIPDRFSAQQFSDYHSELNMSSLELGDSALYFCASSFRTGGLSGNTIYFGEGSWLTVV.

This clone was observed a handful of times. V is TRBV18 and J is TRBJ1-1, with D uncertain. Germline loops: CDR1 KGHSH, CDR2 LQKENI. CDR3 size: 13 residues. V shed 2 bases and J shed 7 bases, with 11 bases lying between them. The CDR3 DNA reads TGTGCCAGCTCACCAAGGTCGGAGGGTGAAGCTTTCTTT. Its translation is CASSPRSEGEAFF.

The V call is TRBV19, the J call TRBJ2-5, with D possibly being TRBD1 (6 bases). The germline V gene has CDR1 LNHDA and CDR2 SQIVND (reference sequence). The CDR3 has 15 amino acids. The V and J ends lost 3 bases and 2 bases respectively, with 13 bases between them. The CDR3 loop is CASSMGGQGQETQYF. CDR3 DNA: TGTGCCAGTAGTATGGGCGGCCAGGGGCAAGAGACCCAGTACTTC.

CDR3 loop: CASSGGNRGQPQHF. CDR3 DNA sequence: TGTGCCAGCAGCGGGGGTAATAGAGGGCAGCCCCAGCATTTT. The rearrangement uses TRBV2 and TRBJ1-5; maybe TRBD1 (5 bases). This CDR3 spans 14 amino acids. Trimming left V 6 bases short and J 7 bases short, with 16 bases between. Per germline, CDR1 SNHLY and CDR2 FYNNEI.

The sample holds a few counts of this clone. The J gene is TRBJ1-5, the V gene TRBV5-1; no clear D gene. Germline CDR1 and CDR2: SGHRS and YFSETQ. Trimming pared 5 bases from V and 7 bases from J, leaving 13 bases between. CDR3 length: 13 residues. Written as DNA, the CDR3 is TGCGCCAGCAGTAGGTCGGGCGGGCAGCCCCAGCATTTT. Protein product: CASSRSGGQPQHF.

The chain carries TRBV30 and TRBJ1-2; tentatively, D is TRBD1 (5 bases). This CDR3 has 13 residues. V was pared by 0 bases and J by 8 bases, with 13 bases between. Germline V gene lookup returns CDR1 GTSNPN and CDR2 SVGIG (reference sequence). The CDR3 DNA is TGTGCCTGGAGTGTACTGGAAGGGGTAGGCTACACCTTC. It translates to CAWSVLEGVGYTF. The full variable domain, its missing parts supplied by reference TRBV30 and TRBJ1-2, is SQTIHQWPATLVQPVGSPLSLECTVEGTSNPNLYWYRQAAGRGLQLLFYSVGIGQISSEVPQNLSASRPQDRQFILSSKKLLLSDSGFYLCAWSVLEGVGYTFGSGTRLTVV.

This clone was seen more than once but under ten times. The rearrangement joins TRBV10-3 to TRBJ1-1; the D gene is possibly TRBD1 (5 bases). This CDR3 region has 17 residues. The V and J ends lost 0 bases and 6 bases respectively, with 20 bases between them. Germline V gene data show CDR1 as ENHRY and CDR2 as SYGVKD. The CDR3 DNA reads TGTGCCATCAGTGAGTCGAGATGGGTTCGGGGGAAGCCTGAAGCTTTCTTT. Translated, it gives CAISESRWVRGKPEAFF.

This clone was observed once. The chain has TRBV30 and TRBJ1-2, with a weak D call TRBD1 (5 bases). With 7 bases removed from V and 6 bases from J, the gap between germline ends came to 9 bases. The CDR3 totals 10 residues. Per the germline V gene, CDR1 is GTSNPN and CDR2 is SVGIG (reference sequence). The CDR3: CALGVNGYTF. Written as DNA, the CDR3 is TGTGCCTTAGGGGTGAATGGCTACACCTTC.

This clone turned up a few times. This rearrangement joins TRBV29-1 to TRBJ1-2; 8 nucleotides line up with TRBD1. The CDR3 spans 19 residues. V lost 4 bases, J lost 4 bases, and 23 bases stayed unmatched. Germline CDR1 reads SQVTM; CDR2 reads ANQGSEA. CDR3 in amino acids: CSVAPDRRQGALSLYGYTF. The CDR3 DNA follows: TGCAGCGTTGCGCCCGATAGGCGGCAGGGGGCCCTATCTCTCTATGGCTACACCTTC.